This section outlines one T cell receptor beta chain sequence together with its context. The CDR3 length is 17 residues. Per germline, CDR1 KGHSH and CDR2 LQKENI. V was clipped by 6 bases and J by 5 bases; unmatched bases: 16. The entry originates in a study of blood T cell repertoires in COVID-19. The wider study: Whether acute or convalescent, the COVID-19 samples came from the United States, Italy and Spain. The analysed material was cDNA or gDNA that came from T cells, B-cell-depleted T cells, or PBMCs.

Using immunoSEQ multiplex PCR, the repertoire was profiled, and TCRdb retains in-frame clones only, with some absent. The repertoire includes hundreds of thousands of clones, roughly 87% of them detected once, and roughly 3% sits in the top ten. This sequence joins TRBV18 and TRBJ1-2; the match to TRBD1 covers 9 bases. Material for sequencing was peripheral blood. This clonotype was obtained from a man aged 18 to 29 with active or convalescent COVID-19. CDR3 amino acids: CASSVRRDRVSSYGYTF. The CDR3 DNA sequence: TGTGCCAGCTCCGTAAGGCGGGACAGGGTGAGCAGTTATGGCTACACCTTC.